The 18 T cell receptor beta chains below were found in one sample sequenced in a study of blood T cell repertoires in COVID-19 (TCRdb year 2020). Library creation used the immunoSEQ multiplex PCR assay. Imported from immuneACCESS, the table was reduced by TCRdb to in-frame sequences with V and J called. These copies leave out some clones; in studies compared against another copy, an unresolved V gene accounts for under half, and the cause of the remainder is not known. The sample table lists about 260,000 clones, about 82% of them with a count of one. Around 2.1% of the sample is taken by the ten largest. The sequencing sample was made of PBMCs or T cells enriched from blood (not recorded which). These receptors came from a woman in her forties or fifties who had recovered from COVID-19.

The chain combines TRBV18 with TRBJ1-4; possibly TRBD1 for D (6 bases). Trimming cost V 5 bases and J 7 bases, with 17 bases left between them. There are 15 residues in the CDR3. The germline gives CDR1 KGHSH, CDR2 LQKENI. The CDR3 is CASSVGHALIEKLFF. The CDR3 nucleotides are TGTGCCAGCTCAGTGGGACACGCGTTGATTGAAAAACTGTTTTTT.

This chain joins TRBV2 and TRBJ1-3, with D unresolved. From germline, CDR1 is SNHLY and CDR2 FYNNEI. The CDR3 consists of 16 residues. Trimming cost V 3 bases and J 0 bases, with 12 bases left between them. The CDR3 coding sequence is TGTGCCAGCAGTGATGAGGCCCGGAACTCTGGAAACACCATATATTTT. It encodes CASSDEARNSGNTIYF.

The genes are TRBV18 and TRBJ2-1; 9 bases match TRBD2. V shed 6 bases and J 4 bases; nucleotides not matched to a gene: 4. The length of the CDR3 is 14 residues. Germline V gives CDR1 KGHSH, CDR2 LQKENI. Here the CDR3 reads CASSVAGAYNEQFF. In DNA form, the CDR3 reads TGTGCCAGCTCCGTAGCGGGAGCTTACAATGAGCAGTTCTTC. Supplemented by reference TRBV18 and TRBJ2-1, the full variable domain reads NAGVMQNPRHLVRRRGQEARLRCSPMKGHSHVYWYRQLPEEGLKFMVYLQKENIIDESGMPKERFSAEFPKEGPSILRIQQVVRGDSAAYFCASSVAGAYNEQFFGPGTRLTVL.

The chain combines TRBV6-2 or TRBV6-3 with TRBJ1-2, with 8 bases lining up with TRBD1. This CDR3 spans 16 amino acids. Trimming removed 5 bases from V and 4 bases from J; junction bases left unmatched: 12. CDR1 is MNHEY and CDR2 is SVGEGT in the germline V gene. This chain's CDR3 is CASSASRGRGAYGYTF. The DNA of the CDR3 is TGTGCCAGCAGTGCGAGCAGGGGGCGAGGTGCCTATGGCTACACCTTC.

This clone was counted between two and nine times. The chain combines TRBV13 with TRBJ2-1; no firm D call. This CDR3 spans 14 amino acids. V was clipped by 3 bases and J by 5 bases, with 11 bases between them. The germline CDR1 and CDR2 sequences are PRHDT and FYEKMQ (reference sequence). The CDR3 sequence is CASSFYSFDNEQFF. CDR3 sequence (DNA): TGTGCCAGCAGCTTTTACAGCTTTGACAATGAGCAGTTCTTC.

V usage is TRBV5-1 and J usage is TRBJ1-2, with D possibly being TRBD1 (5 bases). The V gene's germline CDR1 is SGHRS and CDR2 YFSETQ. The CDR3 sequence is 16 residues long. Trimming stripped 0 bases from V and 7 bases from J, with 19 bases between. The CDR3 nucleotides are TGCGCCAGCAGCTTGGAAGGTGTGGGGCGCTTAGGTGGCTACACCTTC. This codes for CASSLEGVGRLGGYTF. Supplemented by reference TRBV5-1 and TRBJ1-2, the full variable domain reads KAGVTQTPRYLIKTRGQQVTLSCSPISGHRSVSWYQQTPGQGLQFLFEYFSETQRNKGNFPGRFSGRQFSNSRSEMNVSTLELGDSALYLCASSLEGVGRLGGYTFGSGTRLTVV.

The chain has TRBV5-4 and TRBJ2-7; a possible D gene is TRBD1 (6 bases). Trimming shortened V by 5 bases and J by 3 bases, and 12 bases separated the two germline ends. The CDR3 has 13 amino acids. Per germline, CDR1 SGHNT and CDR2 YYREEE (reference sequence). The CDR3 coding sequence is TGTGCCAGCAGGCAGGGGAGCGACTACGAGCAGTACTTC. This gives the protein CASRQGSDYEQYF.

The chain employs TRBV9 and TRBJ2-7; 9 nucleotides align to TRBD1. The junction had 8 bases not matched to a gene; V was cut back by 5 bases and J by 5 bases. The CDR3 consists of 14 residues. Germline V lookup: CDR1 SGDLS, CDR2 YYNGEE. The CDR3 sequence: CASSGTGPFNEQYF. The CDR3 DNA sequence: TGTGCCAGCAGTGGGACAGGGCCTTTTAACGAGCAGTACTTC.

The gene calls are TRBV28 and TRBJ1-1, with 7 bases that match TRBD1. The V gene end was trimmed by 3 bases and the J gene end by 5 bases; junction bases not matched to a gene: 21. This CDR3 has 19 residues. The germline CDR1 and CDR2 sequences are MDHEN and SYDVKM. The CDR3 loop is CASSLRFPSKTGVYTEAFF. The DNA of the CDR3 is TGTGCCAGCAGTTTGCGATTCCCTTCAAAAACAGGGGTGTATACTGAAGCTTTCTTT.

In DNA form, the CDR3 reads TGTGCCAGTACCGATCTGAGTCGGGGTGGGAGCAATCAGCCCCAGCATTTT. Translating it yields CASTDLSRGGSNQPQHF. This rearrangement joins TRBV19 to TRBJ1-5; D gene ambiguous. Trimming stripped 7 bases from V and 1 base from J, with 20 bases between. CDR3 length: 17 residues. CDR1 and CDR2 from the germline V gene are LNHDA and SQIVND (reference sequence).

This chain uses TRBV3-1 (or the pseudogene TRBV3-2) with TRBJ1-1; possible D gene TRBD1, 6 bases. The V end was cut by 7 bases, the J end by 4 bases, with 16 bases between. Per the germline V gene, CDR1 is LGHDT and CDR2 is YNNKEL (reference sequence). There are 14 residues in the CDR3. DNA for the CDR3: TGTGCCAGCACTCAAGACGGGACACTCACTGAAGCTTTCTTT. This codes for CASTQDGTLTEAFF.

The chain couples TRBV5-6 to TRBJ1-2; no reliable D call. V was pared by 4 bases and J by 0 bases, with 7 bases between. Germline assignment: CDR1 SGHDT and CDR2 YYEEEE. The CDR3 length is 13 residues. This CDR3 is CASSPESNYGYTF. In DNA form, the CDR3 reads TGTGCCAGCAGCCCTGAGTCTAACTATGGCTACACCTTC. Complete variable domain (other parts from reference TRBV5-6 and TRBJ1-2): DAGVTQSPTHLIKTRGQQVTLRCSPKSGHDTVSWYQQALGQGPQFIFQYYEEEERQRGNFPDRFSGHQFPNYSSELNVNALLLGDSALYLCASSPESNYGYTFGSGTRLTVV.

This sequence joins TRBV28 and TRBJ1-6, with 8 bases aligning to TRBD1. V lost 6 bases and J lost 7; bases outside the gene matches: 5. Germline V gene lookup returns CDR1 MDHEN and CDR2 SYDVKM. CDR3 length: 14 amino acids. In DNA, the CDR3 is TGTGCCAGCAGCTGGGGACAGGCGAATTCACCCCTCCACTTT. This gives the protein CASSWGQANSPLHF. The full variable domain, with the rest looked up from reference TRBV28 and TRBJ1-6, is DVKVTQSSRYLVKRTGEKVFLECVQDMDHENMFWYRQDPGLGLRLIYFSYDVKMKEKGDIPEGYSVSREKKERFSLILESASTNQTSMYLCASSWGQANSPLHFGNGTRLTVT.

This clone showed up just a few times. This chain joins TRBV28 and TRBJ2-5; 8 bases are a match to TRBD2. The CDR3 consists of 14 residues. CDR1 is MDHEN and CDR2 is SYDVKM in the germline V gene. Germline trimming cut 7 bases from V and 4 bases from J; bases unmatched to any gene: 8. The DNA for the CDR3 is TGTGCCAGCACCGAAGCGGGGGTGGGAGAGACCCAGTACTTC. Translated: CASTEAGVGETQYF.

In its sample, this clone was seen a few times. Other nucleotide sequences in the sample specify the same CDR3. The CDR3 protein is CASSPDSYEQYF. CDR3 DNA: TGTGCCAGCTCACCTGACAGCTACGAGCAGTACTTC. The V and J genes are TRBV18 and TRBJ2-7, with D possibly matching TRBD1 (5 bases). V lost 3 bases and J lost 3, with 6 bases in between. The germline V gene has CDR1 KGHSH and CDR2 LQKENI. The CDR3 is 12 residues long.

The rearrangement uses TRBV2 and TRBJ2-3; D perhaps matches TRBD2 (7 bases). The V gene lost 6 bases and the J gene lost 13 bases, with 11 bases spanning the gap. The CDR3 runs to 10 residues. Per germline, CDR1 SNHLY and CDR2 FYNNEI. The CDR3 is CASRGGAEYF. CDR3 coding DNA: TGTGCCAGCAGGGGGGGGGCGGAGTATTTT. Together with reference TRBV2 and TRBJ2-3, the CDR3 gives the full variable domain: EPEVTQTPSHQVTQMGQEVILRCVPISNHLYFYWYRQILGQKVEFLVSFYNNEISEKSEIFDDQFSVERPDGSNFTLKIRSTKLEDSAMYFCASRGGAEYFGPGTRLTVL.

This clone was observed a few times. The V and J genes are TRBV11-2 and TRBJ2-2, with 12 bases matching TRBD2. This CDR3 has 16 amino acids. CDR1 is SGHAT and CDR2 is FQNNGV in the germline V gene. Germline trimming cut 7 bases from V and 0 bases from J; bases unmatched to any gene: 3. The CDR3 DNA sequence: TGTGCCAGCACGCGGACTAGCGGGGCGAACACCGGGGAGCTGTTTTTT. Encoded protein: CASTRTSGANTGELFF.

The chain combines TRBV27 with TRBJ1-4, with TRBD1 matching 11 bases. With V trimmed by 5 bases and J by 8 bases, 4 bases remained unmatched. Germline-derived CDR1 and CDR2 are MNHEY and SMNVEV (reference sequence). This CDR3 region has 14 residues. CDR3: CASSRDRGLEKLFF. The DNA of the CDR3 is TGTGCCAGCAGTCGGGACAGGGGGTTGGAAAAACTGTTTTTT.